This T cell receptor (beta chain) came from a study of cytomegalovirus exposure and HLA in healthy donors (TCRdb year 2017). General notes on the study: According to a later analysis, one platform produced both the 120 validation repertoires and the approximately 670 repertoires of the first cohort. Besides the first cohort of 666 subjects, a separate validation cohort made up of roughly 120 different subjects was used. The study aimed to test whether cataloging public T cell receptors could reveal signatures of past pathogen exposure. High-throughput TCR immunosequencing, statistical association of individual TCRs with disease status, and machine learning were combined to predict cytomegalovirus infection status. Overall results and qualifications from the work: A later analysis lacked HLA typing for the validation cohort, so it scored co-occurrence in that cohort across all 120 or so repertoires. Across donors, most TCR sequences were observed very rarely, whereas some public TCRs were present in many individuals. Cytomegalovirus status was reported to be diagnosed by the classifier with high specificity and sensitivity in both the original and validation cohorts. The study gave a list of under 200 TCR beta chains associated with cytomegalovirus. Of the cluster scores, roughly 93% were above 0 in a later analysis, which found that TCRs clustered in the first cohort also tended to co-occur in the approximately 120 validation repertoires. In vitro tests confirmed that a few of the cytomegalovirus-associated TCR beta chains recognize cytomegalovirus antigens. It was suggested by the authors that the approach could potentially be generalized to other disease states and immunological phenotypes.

To note about this clone: Which antigen it targets is not known. No much larger clonotype is one base removed from it; base qualities were not supplied.

From the cysteine up to the phenylalanine, the CDR3 has a length of 14 residues. The kept DNA is CDR3 alone, 42 bases in frame from the first base. Trimming costs V 3 bases and J 4 bases, and their ends lie 13 bases apart. Looking up the germline V gene yields CDR1 SGHRS and CDR2 YFSETQ. The donors belonged to the validation cohort of about 110 subjects, which was separate from the roughly 700-subject first cohort. Library preparation was by the immunoSEQ multiplex PCR assay. For the original study's pipeline: A statistical classification framework was built to diagnose cytomegalovirus status from the catalog of TCR beta chain sequences. TCRdb mirrors the immuneACCESS table, restricted to in-frame sequences. Some clones are absent from its copies; in checked studies, under half trace to an unresolved V gene, and the reason for the others is unknown. The DNA was the basis for D and trimming; V, J and clone size are from that table. This sample is represented by tens of thousands of clones; 80% to 95% of them were singletons. The biggest ten clones account for around 3.4% of the sample.

The rearrangement combines TRBV5-1 with TRBJ1-2; TRBD1 is perhaps the D gene, given 6 matching bases. The source of this sequence is a man younger than 35 in good health and CMV-seronegative. The sequenced sample was PBMCs. The CDR3 region reads CASSSGQLSYGYTF. The nucleotide sequence is given as TGCGCCAGCAGCTCCGGACAGCTCTCCTATGGCTACACCTTC.